This is a list of T cell receptor beta chains from one sample in a study of T-cell memory formation after mild COVID-19. MiXCR, applied by TCRdb to the 5' RACE reads, yields one record per CDR3 protein. The sample carries 180,000 or so distinct CDR3 sequences, roughly 10% recorded once. Sequenced material: PBMCs or a T cell subset sorted from them (not recorded which). The source is a man younger than 30 who had mild COVID-19 (a few samples of this study predate the infection). Cell type and time point are not known. CDR3s include the opening cysteine and the closing phenylalanine or tryptophan. A D gene is named only where the DNA matches it firmly. The size entry is marked missing in some rows and otherwise reads once, few, many or a size class.

d_call	j_call	v_call	clone_size	cdr3_aa	cdr3_nt
TRBD2	TRBJ2-5	TRBV20-1	-	CSARRGEGSETQYF	TGCAGTGCTCGGCGGGGGGAGGGCAGCGAGACCCAGTACTTC
-	TRBJ1-1	TRBV5-1	few	CASMGSDTEAFF	TGCGCCAGCATGGGGAGCGACACTGAAGCTTTCTTT
TRBD2	TRBJ2-1	TRBV9	-	CASSPSWTSGGYNEQFF	TGTGCCAGCAGCCCTTCCTGGACTAGCGGGGGCTACAATGAGCAGTTCTTC
TRBD2	TRBJ2-1	TRBV28	few	CASRSLAGGYNEQFF	TGTGCCAGCCGCAGTCTAGCGGGGGGGTACAATGAGCAGTTCTTC
TRBD2	TRBJ2-3	TRBV7-2	-	CASSLQSGGVTDTQYF	TGTGCCAGCAGCTTACAGAGCGGGGGAGTCACAGATACGCAGTATTTT
-	TRBJ1-2	TRBV7-2	few	CASSSNSVKGGYTF	TGTGCCAGCAGCTCGAACAGCGTTAAGGGTGGCTACACCTTC
-	TRBJ1-4	TRBV20-1	few	CSARNVGEKLFF	TGCAGTGCCCGGAACGTTGGAGAAAAACTGTTTTTT
-	TRBJ1-3	TRBV12-3/TRBV12-4	-	CASSFFGGHSGNTIYF	TGTGCCAGCAGTTTTTTCGGGGGGCACTCTGGAAACACCATATATTTT
-	TRBJ1-2	TRBV20-1	few	CSARSPAVNYGYTF	TGCAGTGCTAGATCCCCTGCGGTTAACTATGGCTACACCTTC
-	TRBJ2-3	TRBV3-1	-	CASSQRGAISTDTQYF	TGTGCCAGCAGCCAAAGGGGGGCTATTAGCACAGATACGCAGTATTTT
TRBD1	TRBJ2-7	TRBV5-1	many	CASSPDRAYEQYF	TGCGCCAGCAGCCCTGACAGGGCCTACGAGCAGTACTTC
-	TRBJ1-5	TRBV5-1	few	CASSLIPGVSNQPQHF	TGCGCCAGCAGCTTGATCCCCGGAGTTAGCAATCAGCCCCAGCATTTT
-	TRBJ2-3	TRBV5-1	many	CASSGGTVPGTDTQYF	TGCGCCAGCAGCGGGGGGACAGTCCCTGGCACAGATACGCAGTATTTT
TRBD1	TRBJ2-3	TRBV20-1	many	CSGAKGARTDTQYF	TGCAGTGGGGCCAAGGGGGCGCGCACAGATACGCAGTATTTT
-	TRBJ1-2	TRBV25-1	-	CASSFRGTGYTF	TGTGCCAGCAGTTTCAGGGGCACTGGCTACACCTTC
TRBD2	TRBJ2-1	TRBV6-5	few	CASSLTSADNEQFF	TGTGCCAGCAGTTTAACTAGCGCGGACAATGAGCAGTTCTTC
-	TRBJ2-5	TRBV11-1	many	CASSLDVISKETQYF	TGTGCCAGCAGCTTGGATGTGATCAGCAAAGAGACCCAGTACTTC
-	TRBJ1-1	TRBV12-3/TRBV12-4	few	CASSRTRNTEAFF	TGTGCCAGCAGCCGAACAAGGAACACTGAAGCTTTCTTT
-	TRBJ1-6	TRBV9	-	CASSVALGENSPLHF	TGTGCCAGCAGCGTAGCTCTGGGGGAAAATTCACCCCTCCACTTT
-	TRBJ1-2	TRBV12-3/TRBV12-4	few	CASSLAGVGYGYTF	TGTGCCAGCAGTTTAGCCGGGGTCGGCTATGGCTACACCTTC
-	TRBJ1-2	TRBV5-1	many	CASSFGAGQGNGYTF	TGCGCCAGCAGCTTTGGCGCAGGGCAAGGAAATGGCTACACCTTC
-	TRBJ2-7	TRBV5-6	-	CASSLDGKSSYEQYF	TGTGCCAGCAGCCTCGACGGGAAGAGCTCCTACGAGCAGTACTTC
TRBD2	TRBJ2-3	TRBV20-1	-	CSARRYSGGPSTDTQYF	TGCAGTGCTAGACGATACAGCGGGGGGCCTAGCACAGATACGCAGTATTTT
TRBD2	TRBJ2-3	TRBV4-1	-	CASSPTPAAGGHTDTQYF	TGCGCCAGCAGCCCAACCCCGGCAGCGGGGGGCCACACAGATACGCAGTATTTT
TRBD1	TRBJ1-4	TRBV4-3	-	CASSGRSGTGNEKLFF	TGCGCCAGCAGCGGCAGGTCAGGGACAGGGAACGAAAAACTGTTTTTT
-	TRBJ2-1	TRBV7-2	few	CASSLGLGVSSYNEQFF	TGTGCCAGCAGCTTAGGGCTGGGGGTAAGCTCCTACAATGAGCAGTTCTTC